Following are 18 T cell receptor beta chains from one sample sequenced in a study of graft-versus-host responses after intestinal transplantation. Generated by immunoSEQ multiplex PCR, the TCRdb table keeps only in-frame clones and is missing some. The sample lists over 40,000 clones; 65% to 85% were seen once. No cognate antigen is known for these TCRs. Sequencing used unstimulated CD4+ T cells sorted from spleen or lymph node cells, obtained before transplant. These receptors originate from a human donor who was the organ donor for an intestinal transplant.

This clone was picked up one time. The chain recombines TRBV7-6 with TRBJ1-1; D perhaps matches TRBD1 (6 bases). CDR1 is SGHVS, CDR2 FNYEAQ, per germline. Trimming shortened V by 5 bases and J by 5 bases, and 15 bases separated the two germline ends. The CDR3 spans 14 residues. The CDR3 loop is CASSLRGAGTEAFF. CDR3 coding DNA: TGTGCCAGCAGCCTACGGGGGGCGGGGACTGAAGCTTTCTTT.

The J gene is TRBJ2-7, the V gene TRBV5-1, with 7 bases that match TRBD1. The CDR3 extends over 16 amino acids. Germline CDR1 reads SGHRS; CDR2 reads YFSETQ. Trimming removed 3 bases from V and 4 bases from J; junction bases left unmatched: 13. The CDR3 DNA reads as TGCGCCAGCAGCTCTGGACAGGATCTTGGAGGATACGAGCAGTACTTC. It specifies CASSSGQDLGGYEQYF.

The chain couples TRBV15 to TRBJ1-2; a weak D match, TRBD1 (5 bases). Germline loops: CDR1 LNHNV, CDR2 YYDKDF (reference sequence). The CDR3 spans 15 residues. Trimming cost V 1 base and J 5 bases, with 14 bases left between them. The CDR3 region is CATSRVRGEGYGYTF. The CDR3 DNA reads as TGTGCCACCAGCAGAGTCCGGGGGGAAGGGTATGGCTACACCTTC.

This chain links TRBV5-1 with TRBJ2-1; 9 positions match TRBD2. This CDR3 is built from 15 residues. V shed 5 bases and J 6 bases; nucleotides not matched to a gene: 9. The germline V gene encodes CDR1 SGHRS and CDR2 YFSETQ. Here the CDR3 DNA reads TGCGCCAGCAGTGAATGGCTAGCGGGGCCCAATGAGCAGTTCTTC. Amino acid sequence: CASSEWLAGPNEQFF.

The chain joins TRBV19 to TRBJ1-1, with 10 positions matching TRBD1. The CDR3 runs to 15 residues. The V gene's germline CDR1 is LNHDA and CDR2 SQIVND (reference sequence). Unmatched junction bases numbered 6, after V lost 7 bases and J lost 1 base. This CDR3 reads CASNDRGRENTEAFF. The CDR3 DNA follows: TGTGCCAGTAATGACAGGGGGCGAGAGAACACTGAAGCTTTCTTT.

This chain uses TRBV30 with TRBJ1-2, with 7 bases lining up with TRBD1. The CDR3 is 14 residues long. Germline V gene lookup returns CDR1 GTSNPN and CDR2 SVGIG (reference sequence). V was clipped by 0 bases and J by 10 bases; unmatched bases: 11. The CDR3 sequence is CAWSVLAGQGDYTF. In DNA, the CDR3 is TGTGCCTGGAGTGTACTGGCAGGGCAGGGGGACTACACCTTC.

The chain joins TRBV18 to TRBJ2-1, with no clear D. Germline V CDR1 and CDR2: KGHSH, LQKENI. The CDR3 sequence is 14 residues long. The V and J ends lost 6 bases and 5 bases respectively, with 14 bases between them. CDR3 nucleotides: TGTGCCAGCTCGATGGGTTGGAACAACAATGAGCAGTTCTTC. Translation gives CASSMGWNNNEQFF. The full variable domain, with the rest looked up from reference TRBV18 and TRBJ2-1, is NAGVMQNPRHLVRRRGQEARLRCSPMKGHSHVYWYRQLPEEGLKFMVYLQKENIIDESGMPKERFSAEFPKEGPSILRIQQVVRGDSAAYFCASSMGWNNNEQFFGPGTRLTVL.

V and J are TRBV19 and TRBJ2-2, with 7 bases aligning to TRBD1. CDR1 LNHDA and CDR2 SQIVND come from the germline V gene (reference sequence). J gave up 5 bases and V 4 bases, and 4 bases lay outside the gene matches. The CDR3 covers 14 residues. The CDR3 nucleotides read TGTGCCAGTAGTAATAGGGGGCTTACCGGGGAGCTGTTTTTT. Its translation: CASSNRGLTGELFF. The complete variable domain, with remaining parts taken from reference TRBV19 and TRBJ2-2, reads DGGITQSPKYLFRKEGQNVTLSCEQNLNHDAMYWYRQDPGQGLRLIYYSQIVNDFQKGDIAEGYSVSREKKESFPLTVTSAQKNPTAFYLCASSNRGLTGELFFGEGSRLTVL.

V usage is TRBV15 and J usage is TRBJ2-7, with 11 bases lining up with TRBD2. The CDR3 sequence is 14 residues long. In germline, CDR1 is LNHNV, CDR2 YYDKDF (reference sequence). The junction had 5 bases not matched to a gene; V was cut back by 7 bases and J by 3 bases. The DNA of the CDR3 is TGTGCCACCACTTCCGGGACTAGCGGCTACGAGCAGTACTTC. Its translation is CATTSGTSGYEQYF.

The chain joins TRBV20-1 to TRBJ2-1; D not resolved. Germline CDR1 DFQATT, CDR2 SNEGSKA (reference sequence). V was cut by 5 bases and J by 8 bases, with 10 bases left in between. The length of the CDR3 is 11 residues. CDR3 amino acids: CSADLDHEQFF. DNA of the CDR3: TGCAGTGCTGACCTAGACCATGAGCAGTTCTTC.

The chain employs TRBV11-3 and TRBJ2-7; D gene uncertain. CDR1 SGHNT and CDR2 YENEEA come from the germline V gene. With 0 bases removed from V and 2 bases from J, the gap between germline ends came to 5 bases. This CDR3 contains 13 residues. The CDR3 nucleotides are TGTGCCAGCAGCTTAGATCGGCCCTACGAGCAGTACTTC. Protein sequence: CASSLDRPYEQYF.

This chain joins TRBV7-6 and TRBJ2-1; 11 bases align to TRBD2. V lost 2 bases, J lost 6 bases, and 0 bases stayed unmatched. The CDR3 runs to 14 residues. The germline CDR1 and CDR2 sequences are SGHVS and FNYEAQ. CDR3 region: CASSLTSGGNEQFF. The CDR3 DNA sequence: TGTGCCAGCAGCTTAACTAGCGGGGGCAATGAGCAGTTCTTC. The whole variable domain, filled in from reference TRBV7-6 and TRBJ2-1, reads GAGVSQSPRYKVTKRGQDVALRCDPISGHVSLYWYRQALGQGPEFLTYFNYEAQQDKSGLPNDRFSAERPEGSISTLTIQRTEQRDSAMYRCASSLTSGGNEQFFGPGTRLTVL.

V gene TRBV25-1 combines with J gene TRBJ1-3; D is undetermined. This CDR3 has 14 residues. V was shortened by 0 bases and J by 0 bases, with 3 bases between the two germline ends. Germline lookup yields CDR1 MGHDK and CDR2 SYGVNS. The CDR3 DNA reads TGTGCCAGCAGTGAATACAACTCTGGAAACACCATATATTTT. This codes for CASSEYNSGNTIYF.

The chain has TRBV30 and TRBJ2-7, with no clear D. The CDR3 spans 13 residues. The germline V gene encodes CDR1 GTSNPN and CDR2 SVGIG (reference sequence). Trimming removed 1 base at V and 5 bases at J, with 12 bases between. The CDR3 nucleotides are TGTGCCTGGAGTGGAACCCTATTCAACGAGCAGTACTTC. Its translation: CAWSGTLFNEQYF.

The V call is TRBV23-1, the J call TRBJ1-1; TRBD1 is a possible D gene (5 bases). TRBV23-1 is recorded as an ORF, its role being uncertain. Trimming stripped 4 bases from V and 4 bases from J, with 13 bases between. The CDR3 sequence is 14 residues long. Here the CDR3 reads CASSPKGVGTEAFF. The CDR3 DNA sequence: TGCGCCAGCAGTCCCAAAGGGGTTGGCACTGAAGCTTTCTTT.

V and J are TRBV6-4 and TRBJ2-1, with 8 nucleotides matching TRBD2. The CDR3 is 13 residues long. CDR1 MRHNA and CDR2 SNTAGT come from the germline V gene. V lost 3 bases, J lost 8 bases, and 3 bases stayed unmatched. As DNA, the CDR3 is TGTGCCAGCAGTGAGGGCGGGAGGTATGAGCAGTTCTTC. It yields the protein CASSEGGRYEQFF.

The V call is TRBV5-1, the J call TRBJ2-3, with D possibly being TRBD2 (5 bases). The V end lost 1 base, the J end lost 2 bases, and 8 bases lay between the germline ends. This CDR3 has 14 residues. The V gene's germline CDR1 is SGHRS and CDR2 YFSETQ. The CDR3: CASSLRTATDTQYF. CDR3 sequence (DNA): TGCGCCAGCAGCTTGCGGACTGCCACAGATACGCAGTATTTT. Full variable domain (remainder filled in from reference TRBV5-1 and TRBJ2-3): KAGVTQTPRYLIKTRGQQVTLSCSPISGHRSVSWYQQTPGQGLQFLFEYFSETQRNKGNFPGRFSGRQFSNSRSEMNVSTLELGDSALYLCASSLRTATDTQYFGPGTRLTVL.

This clone was counted a few times. The chain carries TRBV5-1 and TRBJ2-5, with 14 bases matching TRBD2. CDR1 SGHRS and CDR2 YFSETQ come from the germline V gene. V trimming: 6 bases; J trimming: 5 bases; junction bases outside the gene matches: 6. This CDR3 contains 15 residues. CDR3 in amino acids: CASTTGLAGEETQYF. CDR3 DNA sequence: TGCGCCAGCACCACGGGACTAGCGGGAGAGGAGACCCAGTACTTC.